A selection of T cell receptor beta chains follows, all from one sample in a study of OX40 agonist ivuxolimab in advanced cancers. Generated by immunoSEQ multiplex PCR, the TCRdb table keeps only in-frame clones and is missing some. The table includes roughly 70,000 clones, over 75% detected once. Sequencing was performed on CD4+ or CD8+ T cells sorted from blood, taken in a trial of the OX40 agonist ivuxolimab. The source of these receptors is an adult with an advanced solid tumor such as melanoma, head and neck, liver or kidney cancer. CDR3s include the opening cysteine and the closing phenylalanine or tryptophan. D genes are given only for firm matches. Only part of the rows carry a size: once, few, many, or a class if the clone is expanded.

length: 13; V: TRBV10-3; D: NA; J: TRBJ2-5; size: once; DNA: TGTGCCATCAGTGCGGCACCACAAGAGACCCAGTACTTC; CDR3: CAISAAPQETQYF
length: 12; V: TRBV2; D: NA; J: TRBJ1-2; size: NA; DNA: TGTGCCAGCACGATGCGGAACTATGGCTACACCTTC; CDR3: CASTMRNYGYTF
length: 14; V: TRBV5-1; D: TRBD1; J: TRBJ2-3; size: NA; DNA: TGCGCCAGCAGCTTAAGGACAGGAGCAGATACGCAGTATTTT; CDR3: CASSLRTGADTQYF
length: 14; V: TRBV6-5; D: NA; J: TRBJ1-5; size: NA; DNA: TGTGCCAGCAGTGACAGGCATAGCAATCAGCCCCAGCATTTT; CDR3: CASSDRHSNQPQHF
length: 13; V: TRBV5-1; D: NA; J: TRBJ1-1; size: NA; DNA: TGCGCCAGCAGCCTCGGACCGAACACTGAAGCTTTCTTT; CDR3: CASSLGPNTEAFF
length: 14; V: TRBV19; D: NA; J: TRBJ2-3; size: few; DNA: TGTGCCAGCAGCCGGTACAGGGACACAGATACGCAGTATTTT; CDR3: CASSRYRDTDTQYF
length: 17; V: TRBV7-2; D: TRBD2; J: TRBJ2-5; size: NA; DNA: TGTGCCAGCAGCGAAACGCGCGGTAGCGGGGGGTGGGAGACCCAGTACTTC; CDR3: CASSETRGSGGWETQYF
length: 15; V: TRBV2; D: NA; J: TRBJ2-7; size: NA; DNA: TGTGCCAGCAGAGACGGGGGCCATCTTTCCTACGAGCAGTACTTC; CDR3: CASRDGGHLSYEQYF
length: 16; V: TRBV2; D: NA; J: TRBJ1-5; size: few; DNA: TGTGCCAGCAGTGAAGCGTTGAGGGGTGGAAATCAGCCCCAGCATTTT; CDR3: CASSEALRGGNQPQHF
length: 14; V: TRBV7-2; D: NA; J: TRBJ2-1; size: NA; DNA: TGTGCCACCTCGACTTACAGCTCCTACAATGAGCAGTTCTTC; CDR3: CATSTYSSYNEQFF
length: 13; V: TRBV30; D: TRBD1; J: TRBJ1-3; size: NA; DNA: TGTGCCGCGGGACAGGCCTCTGGAAACACCATATATTTT; CDR3: CAAGQASGNTIYF
length: 19; V: TRBV11-3; D: TRBD2; J: TRBJ2-5; size: NA; DNA: TGTGCCAGCAGCTTCCGGAGACAAAGGACTAGCGGGGAGCAAGAGACCCAGTACTTC; CDR3: CASSFRRQRTSGEQETQYF
length: 17; V: TRBV5-1; D: NA; J: TRBJ2-5; size: NA; DNA: TGCGCCAGCAGCTTGGCCGCTCTCAGCGGCGGGCGGGAGACCCAGTACTTC; CDR3: CASSLAALSGGRETQYF
length: 11; V: TRBV6-1; D: NA; J: TRBJ2-5; size: NA; DNA: TGTGCCAGCAGTGAACGGGAGACCCAGTACTTC; CDR3: CASSERETQYF
length: 11; V: TRBV11-3; D: NA; J: TRBJ2-7; size: NA; DNA: TGTGCCAGCAGCGGGAATGAGGGGCAGTACTTC; CDR3: CASSGNEGQYF
length: 15; V: TRBV4-2; D: NA; J: TRBJ1-2; size: medium-sized; DNA: TGTGCCAGCAGCCAGGGGGCAGCAGACAACTATGGCTACACCTTC; CDR3: CASSQGAADNYGYTF
length: 15; V: TRBV7-2; D: NA; J: TRBJ1-3; size: NA; DNA: TGTGCCAGCAGCTTAGACCGGCACTCTGGAAACACCATATATTTT; CDR3: CASSLDRHSGNTIYF
length: 11; V: TRBV12-1; D: NA; J: TRBJ2-7; size: NA; DNA: TGTGCCAGCAGCCCCTTGGTCGAGCAGTACTTC; CDR3: CASSPLVEQYF
length: 13; V: TRBV7-9; D: NA; J: TRBJ2-3; size: NA; DNA: TGTGCCAGCAGCTTAGCTCAGGTAGATACGCAGTATTTT; CDR3: CASSLAQVDTQYF
length: 15; V: TRBV23-1; D: TRBD1; J: TRBJ1-1; size: NA; DNA: TGCGCCAGCAGTCATCCCGACAGGGTCAACACTGAAGCTTTCTTT; CDR3: CASSHPDRVNTEAFF
length: 16; V: TRBV19; D: NA; J: TRBJ2-2; size: NA; DNA: TGTGCCAGTAATGAAGCAGGGCTTATTACAACCGGGGAGCTGTTTTTT; CDR3: CASNEAGLITTGELFF
length: 14; V: TRBV5-1; D: NA; J: TRBJ2-7; size: NA; DNA: TGCGCCAGCAGCTTTTCAACAGGGTCCTACGAGCAGTACTTC; CDR3: CASSFSTGSYEQYF
length: 15; V: TRBV18; D: NA; J: TRBJ1-5; size: few; DNA: TGTGCCAGCTCACCTCCTGGCCGCTCCGGGCAGCCCCAGCATTTT; CDR3: CASSPPGRSGQPQHF
length: 15; V: TRBV6-6; D: NA; J: TRBJ1-3; size: NA; DNA: TGTGCCAGCAGTTACTCAGGAGGGGGTCGGGACACCATATATTTT; CDR3: CASSYSGGGRDTIYF
length: 13; V: TRBV10-2; D: NA; J: TRBJ1-1; size: NA; DNA: TGCGCCAGCAGTGAGGGGGGCAACACTGAAGCTTTCTTT; CDR3: CASSEGGNTEAFF
length: 14; V: TRBV7-9; D: NA; J: TRBJ2-7; size: once; DNA: TGTGCCAGCAGCACAGGGACCAGGAAAAACGAGCAGTACTTC; CDR3: CASSTGTRKNEQYF
length: 15; V: TRBV10-3; D: NA; J: TRBJ1-6; size: NA; DNA: TGTGCCATCAGTGGGGTGGGGGGTGGTAATTCACCCCTCCACTTT; CDR3: CAISGVGGGNSPLHF
length: 13; V: TRBV5-1; D: NA; J: TRBJ1-2; size: NA; DNA: TGCGCCAGCAGTATGGGCAGGCTCTATGGCTACACCTTC; CDR3: CASSMGRLYGYTF
length: 17; V: TRBV7-2; D: NA; J: TRBJ2-3; size: once; DNA: TGTGCCAGCAGCTTAGCCGGCGGGCCCTCTAGCACAGATACGCAGTATTTT; CDR3: CASSLAGGPSSTDTQYF
length: 17; V: TRBV7-2; D: NA; J: TRBJ1-2; size: NA; DNA: TGTGCCAGCAGCCCCCCCGTAGACATCCGATTCAACTATGGCTACACCTTC; CDR3: CASSPPVDIRFNYGYTF
length: 14; V: TRBV6-1; D: TRBD1; J: TRBJ2-3; size: NA; DNA: TGTGCCAGCAGTGAAGCGGGACAGGGGAGGACGCAGTATTTT; CDR3: CASSEAGQGRTQYF
length: 14; V: TRBV28; D: TRBD1; J: TRBJ2-7; size: few; DNA: TGTGCCAGCAGTTTATCCGACAGGGATGACGAGCAGTACTTC; CDR3: CASSLSDRDDEQYF